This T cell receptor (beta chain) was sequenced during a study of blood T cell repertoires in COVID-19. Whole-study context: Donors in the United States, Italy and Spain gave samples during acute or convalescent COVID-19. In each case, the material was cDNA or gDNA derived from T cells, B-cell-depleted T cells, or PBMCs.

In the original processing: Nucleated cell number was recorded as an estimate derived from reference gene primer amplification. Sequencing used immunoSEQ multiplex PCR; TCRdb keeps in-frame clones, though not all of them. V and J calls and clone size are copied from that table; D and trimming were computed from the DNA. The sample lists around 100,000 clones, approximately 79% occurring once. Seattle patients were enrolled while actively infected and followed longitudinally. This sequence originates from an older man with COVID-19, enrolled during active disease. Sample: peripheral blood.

CDR3 loop: CASSLGGPINTIYF. For the CDR3, the DNA is TGTGCCAGCAGTCTCGGGGGACCTATTAACACCATATATTTT. The chain employs TRBV28 and TRBJ1-3, with D perhaps TRBD1 (5 bases). V shed 5 bases and J shed 7 bases, with 15 bases lying between them. Per germline, CDR1 MDHEN and CDR2 SYDVKM. This CDR3 contains 14 residues.